The TCR beta chain described here comes from a study of cytomegalovirus exposure and HLA in healthy donors. As for the study in general: One earlier analysis, a look at around 180 million T cells, found some 120 million unique TCR beta sequences. Samples from HLA-typed donors yielded approximately 80 million unique TCRs in an early data release. General study findings and limits: Association with HLA alleles at 0.05 false discovery rate was found for roughly 17,000 TCR beta sequences in a later analysis.

Primers for the PCR totalled 60 Vbeta and 13 Jbeta. TCRdb keeps only in-frame clones here, not all; method: immunoSEQ multiplex PCR. This sample carries roughly 100,000 clones, 74% of them seen once, and the ten largest clones take approximately 2.5%. On this clone itself: The antigen remains unidentified.

Sampled while nominally healthy, donors likely had unrecorded immune exposures. The germline CDR1 and CDR2 sequences are SGHRS and YFSETQ. Trimming removed 2 bases at V and 2 bases at J, with 11 bases between. The CDR3 has 14 amino acids. This clonotype originated in a man aged 45-60 years in good health and CMV-seropositive. The rearrangement joins TRBV5-1 to TRBJ2-7, with D possibly being TRBD2 (6 bases). The specimen was PBMCs. The CDR3 DNA is TGCGCCAGCAGCTTACGGACTACCACCTACGAGCAGTACTTC. This codes for CASSLRTTTYEQYF.